The 10 T cell receptor beta chains below come from one sample, sequenced in a study of OX40 agonist ivuxolimab in advanced cancers. The library was generated by the immunoSEQ multiplex PCR assay. The clones in this table, taken by TCRdb from immuneACCESS, are in-frame only. Not every clone is retained; where verified, under half of the shortfall comes from an unresolved V gene, and the cause of the rest is unknown. The sample table records some 10,000 clones; roughly 70% of these occur just once. 42% of the sample lies in the top ten. Sequencing used CD4+ or CD8+ T cells sorted from blood, obtained in a trial of the OX40 agonist ivuxolimab. The source of these receptors is an adult with an advanced solid tumor such as melanoma, head and neck, liver or kidney cancer.

J is TRBJ1-1 and V is TRBV5-5; D possibly corresponds to TRBD1 (5 bases). This CDR3 has 13 residues. Germline V gives CDR1 SGHKS, CDR2 YYEKEE (reference sequence). The ends were cut back, 0 bases at V and 4 bases at J, with 7 bases in the middle. The CDR3 loop is CASSLDRGTEAFF. The DNA for the CDR3 is TGTGCCAGCAGCTTGGATAGGGGCACTGAAGCTTTCTTT.

The V and J genes are TRBV5-5 and TRBJ1-3; no reliable D call. V was pared by 4 bases and J by 0 bases, with 11 bases between. From germline, CDR1 is SGHKS and CDR2 YYEKEE (reference sequence). This CDR3 contains 15 residues. CDR3 nucleotide sequence: TGTGCCAGCAGCAACGAGGAGAACTCTGGAAACACCATATATTTT. It specifies CASSNEENSGNTIYF.

This rearrangement joins TRBV28 to TRBJ2-7, with D tentatively TRBD1 (5 bases). This CDR3 contains 13 residues. V dropped 1 base and J dropped 6 bases, with 10 bases sitting between them. The germline V gene encodes CDR1 MDHEN and CDR2 SYDVKM. The DNA of the CDR3 is TGTGCCAGCAGTTTATCTCCAGGGATCGAGCAGTACTTC. Its translation is CASSLSPGIEQYF.

This clone was observed once. The rearrangement joins TRBV9 to TRBJ2-7; tentatively, D is TRBD1 (6 bases). The CDR3 is 15 residues long. V was trimmed by 3 bases and J by 2 bases, leaving 15 bases between them. Germline values: CDR1 SGDLS, CDR2 YYNGEE. The CDR3 sequence is CASSGEGVGPYEQYF. CDR3 nucleotides: TGTGCCAGCAGCGGAGAGGGGGTCGGCCCCTACGAGCAGTACTTC.

This clone has a handful of counts. The V gene is TRBV2, the J gene TRBJ2-5; TRBD1 matches 8 bases. J gave up 5 bases and V 7 bases, and 15 bases lay outside the gene matches. The V gene's germline CDR1 is SNHLY and CDR2 FYNNEI. This CDR3 has 16 amino acids. The chain's CDR3 is CASIHFLDRVLETQYF. For the CDR3, the DNA is TGTGCCAGCATCCACTTTCTGGACAGGGTATTGGAGACCCAGTACTTC.

This chain uses TRBV29-1 with TRBJ2-5; weak D call: TRBD2 (5 bases). This CDR3 contains 14 residues. Per germline, CDR1 SQVTM and CDR2 ANQGSEA. V was pared by 6 bases and J by 5 bases, with 19 bases between. Here the CDR3 reads CSVKDSRRRETQYF. The DNA for the CDR3 is TGCAGCGTAAAGGACTCCCGGAGGAGGGAGACCCAGTACTTC. Full variable domain (rest looked up from reference TRBV29-1 and TRBJ2-5): SAVISQKPSRDICQRGTSLTIQCQVDSQVTMMFWYRQQPGQSLTLIATANQGSEATYESGFVIDKFPISRPNLTFSTLTVSNMSPEDSSIYLCSVKDSRRRETQYFGPGTRLLVL.

This rearrangement joins TRBV7-3 to TRBJ2-1, with 7 positions matching TRBD1. In germline, CDR1 is SGHTA, CDR2 FQGTGA. V trimming: 6 bases; J trimming: 3 bases; junction bases outside the gene matches: 2. CDR3 length equals 13 residues. The CDR3 DNA reads TGTGCCAGCAGGGGACAGCTCTACAATGAGCAGTTCTTC. It codes for CASRGQLYNEQFF. The full variable domain, with the rest looked up from reference TRBV7-3 and TRBJ2-1, is GAGVSQTPSNKVTEKGKYVELRCDPISGHTALYWYRQSLGQGPEFLIYFQGTGAADDSGLPNDRFFAVRPEGSVSTLKIQRTERGDSAVYLCASRGQLYNEQFFGPGTRLTVL.

The chain couples TRBV18 to TRBJ1-1; TRBD1 might be the D (5 bases). Trimming took 6 bases from V and 4 from J, leaving 18 bases between them. In germline, CDR1 is KGHSH, CDR2 LQKENI. This CDR3 has 15 residues. The CDR3 DNA reads as TGTGCCAGCTCCCCGGGGAGTACCCAGGGCACTGAAGCTTTCTTT. Its protein is CASSPGSTQGTEAFF.

The chain joins TRBV4-2 to TRBJ2-7, with D perhaps TRBD2 (7 bases). Looked up from germline, CDR1 is LGHNA and CDR2 is YNFKEQ. The V end lost 5 bases, the J end lost 5 bases, and 19 bases lay between the germline ends. The CDR3 loop spans 15 amino acids. CDR3 residues: CASSTGTAGANEQYF. The CDR3 DNA is TGTGCCAGCAGCACAGGGACGGCGGGAGCGAACGAGCAGTACTTC.

The chain joins TRBV6-1 to TRBJ2-7; D is perhaps TRBD1 (5 bases). There are 18 residues in the CDR3. V dropped 0 bases and J dropped 5 bases, with 23 bases sitting between them. Germline CDR1 is MNHNS and CDR2 is SASEGT. In nucleotides, the CDR3 is TGTGCCAGCAGTGAAGCATGGGGCCCAGGGTACCTCGGCAACGAGCAGTACTTC. Encoded protein: CASSEAWGPGYLGNEQYF.